This is a list of T cell receptor beta chains from one sample in a study of CD8+CD57+ T cells in acquired aplastic anemia. TCRdb analysed the reads with MiXCR anew, one entry per CDR3 protein. The sample yields about 68,000 distinct CDR3 sequences, around half seen once. Sequencing was carried out using sorted CD4+, CD8+, or CD8+CD57+ T cells (not recorded which) from PBMCs. The receptors were gathered from a human donor in good health, serving as a control. The CDR3 runs from the conserved cysteine through the conserved F or W. Each record gives: clone size, D gene, J gene, V gene, CDR3 DNA, CDR3 protein. A D gene is named only where the DNA matches it firmly. Not all rows give a size; the values are once, few, many and, for expanded clones, a class.

>once|-|TRBJ2-7|TRBV24-1
TGTGCCAGCAGTTTAGTTGGGGGGAAGCAGTACTTC
CASSLVGGKQYF
>-|-|TRBJ1-2|TRBV2
TGTGCCAGCAGTGAGGGGCGGGACGGCTACACCTTC
CASSEGRDGYTF
>-|-|TRBJ2-6|TRBV24-1
TGTGCCACCGGGGAGGCCAACGTCCTGACTTTC
CATGEANVLTF
>-|TRBD1|TRBJ1-6|TRBV19
TGTGCCAGTGAAACCGGGACAGGGAATTCACCCCTCCACTTT
CASETGTGNSPLHF
>once|TRBD1|TRBJ1-2|TRBV29-1
TGCAGCGTTGTCGTGGGACAGGGGCTAGGCTACACCTTC
CSVVVGQGLGYTF
>-|TRBD1|TRBJ1-1|TRBV10-3
TGTGCCATCAGGCTCGGGACAGGGGGCACTGAAGCTTTCTTT
CAIRLGTGGTEAFF
>-|-|TRBJ2-7|TRBV5-5
TGTGCCAGCAGCTTGGGACCGGACTACGAGCAGTACTTC
CASSLGPDYEQYF
>-|-|TRBJ2-3|TRBV7-2
TGTGCCAGCAGCTGGAAGGGAGATACGCAGTATTTT
CASSWKGDTQYF
>many|-|TRBJ1-6|TRBV4-1
TGCGCCAGCAGCCTAGATTCTAAGGGTCAGGGGCGATCACCCCTCCACTTT
CASSLDSKGQGRSPLHF
>-|-|TRBJ2-5|TRBV7-7
TGTGCTAGCAGCTTAGGCACCCAAGAGACCCAGTACTTC
CASSLGTQETQYF
>few|-|TRBJ1-1|TRBV19
TGTGCCAGTAGGCGGACAGAACTCGTTGAAGCTTTCTTT
CASRRTELVEAFF
>many|-|TRBJ2-1|TRBV6-4
TGTGCCAGCAGTGACTCCGAACTAGCCCACAATGAGCAGTTCTTC
CASSDSELAHNEQFF
>once|TRBD2|TRBJ2-1|TRBV12-3/TRBV12-4
TGTGCCAGCAGTTTAGGGACTAGCGATTACAATGAGCAGTTCTTC
CASSLGTSDYNEQFF
>-|TRBD1|TRBJ1-2|TRBV30
TGTGCCTGGGGGGACAGGGGAATCTATGGCTACACCTTC
CAWGDRGIYGYTF
>-|-|TRBJ2-2|TRBV10-2
TGCGCCAGCAGTGAAGACACCTACACCGGGGAGCTGTTTTTT
CASSEDTYTGELFF
>medium-sized|-|TRBJ1-1|TRBV10-3
TGTGCCGCCACCGGGACACTAGGGAGTAACACTGAAGCTTTCTTT
CAATGTLGSNTEAFF
>many|TRBD2|TRBJ2-3|TRBV12-3/TRBV12-4
TGTGCCAGCAGATTACTAGCGGGGGCCATAGATACGCAGTATTTT
CASRLLAGAIDTQYF
>-|-|TRBJ2-7|TRBV20-1
TGCAGTGGCTTCGGGCAGGGCTCCTACGAGCAGTACTTC
CSGFGQGSYEQYF
>-|TRBD1|TRBJ1-1|TRBV20-1
TGCAGTGCTAGCGACAGGGTCACTGAAGCTTTCTTT
CSASDRVTEAFF
>medium-sized|-|TRBJ2-1|TRBV10-3
TGTGCCATCAGGGAGGACAGCTACAATGAGCAGTTCTTC
CAIREDSYNEQFF
>-|-|TRBJ2-5|TRBV9
TGTGCCAGCAGCGTAGGGGCGGAGACCCAGTACTTC
CASSVGAETQYF
>-|-|TRBJ2-1|TRBV2
TGTGCCAGCAGAACCTACAATGAGCAGTTCTTC
CASRTYNEQFF
>-|TRBD1|TRBJ1-2|TRBV29-1
TGCAGCGTCGGGACAGCTTCGGTGGAGGGCTACACCTTC
CSVGTASVEGYTF
>few|-|TRBJ2-1|TRBV28
TGTGCCAGCAGTTTAGGAAGGCTCGAGCAGTTCTTC
CASSLGRLEQFF
>many|TRBD1|TRBJ2-3|TRBV27
TGTGCCAGCAGTCCCTGGACAGGATCGGAAGATACGCAGTATTTT
CASSPWTGSEDTQYF
>few|-|TRBJ1-2|TRBV20-1
TGCAGTGCTAGGTTGGAGGACTATGGCTACACCTTC
CSARLEDYGYTF
>many|-|TRBJ1-3|TRBV24-1
TGTGCCACCAGTGACTCGGCCGACTCTGGAAACACCATATATTTT
CATSDSADSGNTIYF
>-|-|TRBJ1-2|TRBV20-1
TGCAGTGCTAGCCGGGGACCTGGAAGAGAGGAAAAAAACTATGGCTACACCTTC
CSASRGPGREEKNYGYTF
>few|TRBD1|TRBJ1-1|TRBV2
TGTGCCAGCACGGGACAGGGCCTCACTGAAGCTTTCTTT
CASTGQGLTEAFF
>-|-|TRBJ1-1|TRBV20-1
TGCAGTGCTAGAGAAGTAGTGAAAGGGGGCACTGAAGCTTTCTTT
CSAREVVKGGTEAFF
>-|-|TRBJ1-5|TRBV10-3
TGTGCCACTCGACTGAGCGACAGCAATCAGCCCCAGCATTTT
CATRLSDSNQPQHF
>-|-|TRBJ2-3|TRBV10-3
TGTGCCAGCAGTGACGGACAGCCTTTTATAAAAGATACGCAGTATTTT
CASSDGQPFIKDTQYF
>-|TRBD2|TRBJ2-7|TRBV20-1
TGCAGCGACGGACTAGCGGGAGGCCTCTCCTACGAGCAGTACTTC
CSDGLAGGLSYEQYF
>many|-|TRBJ1-6|TRBV27
TGTGCCAGCAGTTTAACAGGGCTGAATTCACCCCTCCACTTT
CASSLTGLNSPLHF
>many|-|TRBJ2-3|TRBV6-4
TGTGCCAGCAGTGATGTTGCAGGGACCACAGATACGCAGTATTTT
CASSDVAGTTDTQYF
>many|-|TRBJ2-7|TRBV7-9
TGTGCCAGCACTGGGGGAAGGGAGCCCTACGAGCAGTACTTC
CASTGGREPYEQYF
>many|TRBD2|TRBJ2-1|TRBV2
TGTGCCAGCAGTGATCGTCGGACTAGCGGGAATTCCTACAATGAGCAGTTCTTC
CASSDRRTSGNSYNEQFF
>-|-|TRBJ2-1|TRBV3-1
TGTGCCAGCAGCCGTCGGGATGAGCAGTTCTTC
CASSRRDEQFF
>-|-|TRBJ2-6|TRBV15
TGTGCCACCAGCAGTGACTCTGGGGCCAACGTCCTGACTTTC
CATSSDSGANVLTF
>many|-|TRBJ2-2|TRBV7-9
TGTGCCAGCAGCACAACCGGGAGCTCGGGCGGGGAGCTGTTTTTT
CASSTTGSSGGELFF
>-|TRBD1|TRBJ1-6|TRBV5-1
TGCGCCACTCACAACCTACAGGGACAGGGCCCCAACTCACCCCTCCACTTT
CATHNLQGQGPNSPLHF
>-|TRBD1|TRBJ1-5|TRBV19
TGTGCCAGTAGAGGGACAGGCGACGGGCCCCAGCATTTT
CASRGTGDGPQHF
>-|-|TRBJ1-1|TRBV24-1
TGTGCCACCAGTGAAAATACAGGTACTGAAGCTTTCTTT
CATSENTGTEAFF
>once|TRBD1|TRBJ1-3|TRBV4-2
TGTGCCAGCAGCCGGGACAGCTCCCAATCTGGAAACACCATATATTTT
CASSRDSSQSGNTIYF